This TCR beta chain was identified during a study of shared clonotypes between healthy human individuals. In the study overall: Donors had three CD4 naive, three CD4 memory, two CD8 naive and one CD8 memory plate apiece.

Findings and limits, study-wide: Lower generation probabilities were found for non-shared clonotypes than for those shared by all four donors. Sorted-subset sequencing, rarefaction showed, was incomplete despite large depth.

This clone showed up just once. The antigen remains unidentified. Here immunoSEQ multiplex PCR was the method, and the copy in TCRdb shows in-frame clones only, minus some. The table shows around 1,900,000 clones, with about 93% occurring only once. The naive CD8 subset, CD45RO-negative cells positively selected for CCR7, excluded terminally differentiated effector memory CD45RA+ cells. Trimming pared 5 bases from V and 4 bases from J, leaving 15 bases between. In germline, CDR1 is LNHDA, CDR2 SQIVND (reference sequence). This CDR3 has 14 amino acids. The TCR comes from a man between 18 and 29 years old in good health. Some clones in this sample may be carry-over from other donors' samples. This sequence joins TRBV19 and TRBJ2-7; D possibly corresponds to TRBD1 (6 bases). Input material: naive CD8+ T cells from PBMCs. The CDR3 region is CASSRTAAGYEQYF. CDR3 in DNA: TGTGCCAGTAGTCGGACAGCCGCTGGGTACGAGCAGTACTTC.